The source of this T cell receptor (beta chain) is a study of T-cell memory formation after mild COVID-19. This clonotype came up a few times. TCRdb analysed the 5' RACE reads with MiXCR anew, one entry per CDR3 protein. The table has about 390,000 distinct CDR3 sequences, more than 15% seen once; the top ten hold 20% to 25%. This sequence was found in a man between 18 and 29 years old who had mild COVID-19 (a few samples of this study predate the infection). Cell type and time point are not known. Sequencing was done on a sample of PBMCs or a T cell subset sorted from them (not recorded which).

The CDR3 region is CASSRGRASSGNTIYF. In DNA form, the CDR3 reads TGCGCCAGCAGCAGGGGCAGGGCGAGCTCTGGAAACACCATATATTTT. The chain has TRBV5-1 and TRBJ1-3; tentative D call: TRBD1 (5 bases). Germline loops: CDR1 SGHRS, CDR2 YFSETQ. V dropped 4 bases and J dropped 0 bases, with 14 bases sitting between them. The CDR3 sequence is 16 residues long.